The clone carrying this T cell receptor beta chain was seen more than once but under ten times. CDR3 size: 13 residues. Per germline, CDR1 LGHNA and CDR2 YSLEER. V lost 3 bases, J lost 14 bases, and 17 bases lay in between. The sample is drawn from a study of identical twins. TCRdb re-derived calls from the 5' RACE reads in MiXCR, one entry per CDR3 protein. The sample contains around 470,000 distinct CDR3 sequences, 13% to 15% of which appear only once. No donor was unhealthy or non-Caucasian. These same records also appear under a second study, on yellow fever vaccine responses in identical twins. From that report: Reportedly, twins' vaccine T cell responses looked partly convergent and partly personalized.

Sequencing was performed on CD4+ T cells sorted from blood. This chain uses TRBV4-3 with TRBJ2-4; D could derive from TRBD1 or TRBD2 (5 bases each). This TCR was recovered from a woman between 18 and 30 years old in good health. The CDR3 DNA is TGCGCCAGCAGCCATGAACTACCGGGACCGAAGTACTTC. It is translated as CASSHELPGPKYF.